This entry lists 11 T cell receptor beta chains sequenced from one sample in a study of immune evolution from preneoplasia to lung adenocarcinoma. Repertoires were generated with immunoSEQ multiplex PCR, while TCRdb's copy carries only in-frame clones and drops some. This sample has fewer than 12,000 clones, with 82% found just once. The specimen sequenced was FFPE minimally invasive lung adenocarcinoma tissue. Receptors were obtained from an older person with lung adenocarcinoma.

This sequence joins TRBV16 and TRBJ2-7; weak D call: TRBD2 (6 bases). The CDR3 runs to 12 residues. V was trimmed by 0 bases and J by 13 bases, leaving 13 bases between them. The V gene's germline CDR1 is KGHSY and CDR2 FQNENV. The CDR3 coding sequence is TGTGCCAGCAGCCAATCGGGACTTTCGTATTACTTC. Protein sequence: CASSQSGLSYYF. The full variable domain, rest sourced from reference TRBV16 and TRBJ2-7, is GEEVAQTPKHLVRGEGQKAKLYCAPIKGHSYVFWYQQVLKNEFKFLISFQNENVFDETGMPKERFSAKCLPNSPCSLEIQATKLEDSAVYFCASSQSGLSYYFGPGTRLTVT.

For the CDR3, the DNA is TGTGCCAGTAGTATGGTCCTGAACACCGGGGAGCTGTTTTTT. This encodes CASSMVLNTGELFF. The V and J genes are TRBV19 and TRBJ2-2, with D unclear. CDR3 size: 14 residues. CDR1 and CDR2 (germline): LNHDA, SQIVND (reference sequence). V lost 3 bases and J lost 1, with 6 bases in between. The complete variable domain, with remaining parts taken from reference TRBV19 and TRBJ2-2, reads DGGITQSPKYLFRKEGQNVTLSCEQNLNHDAMYWYRQDPGQGLRLIYYSQIVNDFQKGDIAEGYSVSREKKESFPLTVTSAQKNPTAFYLCASSMVLNTGELFFGEGSRLTVL.

The rearrangement joins TRBV9 to TRBJ1-2; 8 bases match TRBD1. The CDR3 extends over 15 amino acids. Germline CDR1 and CDR2: SGDLS and YYNGEE. With V trimmed by 1 base and J by 4 bases, 6 bases remained unmatched. In DNA, the CDR3 is TGTGCCAGCAGCGTAAACCAAGGACAGGGCTATGGCTACACCTTC. Amino acid sequence: CASSVNQGQGYGYTF.

The chain employs TRBV29-1 and TRBJ2-3; unclear D gene. The CDR3 loop spans 12 amino acids. Germline V gene data show CDR1 as SQVTM and CDR2 as ANQGSEA. Trimming pared 7 bases from V and 3 bases from J, leaving 11 bases between. In nucleotides, the CDR3 is TGCAGCGAAGGGCAGCTGACAGATACGCAGTATTTT. This translates into CSEGQLTDTQYF.

This chain joins TRBV12-5 and TRBJ1-3, with D hard to call. CDR1 LGHNT and CDR2 FRNRAP come from the germline V gene. Trimming shortened V by 2 bases and J by 4 bases, and 12 bases separated the two germline ends. CDR3 length equals 15 residues. The CDR3 nucleotides read TGTGCTAGTGGTTTGTTACTGAGTTCGGGAAACACCATATATTTT. It translates to CASGLLLSSGNTIYF.

V and J are TRBV28 and TRBJ1-5, with D maybe TRBD1 (5 bases). V was pared by 7 bases and J by 4 bases, with 14 bases between. Germline V gives CDR1 MDHEN, CDR2 SYDVKM. The CDR3 is 14 amino acids. In DNA, the CDR3 is TGTGCCAGCATATCAGGGAGGGGAAATCAGCCCCAGCATTTT. This gives the protein CASISGRGNQPQHF.

V usage is TRBV11-3 and J usage is TRBJ2-1, with 10 bases lining up with TRBD2. Germline CDR1 and CDR2: SGHNT and YENEEA. Trimming removed 3 bases from V and 6 bases from J; junction bases left unmatched: 5. The CDR3 contains 15 residues. Written as DNA, the CDR3 is TGTGCCAGCAGCTTGGGGGCTAGCGGGGGCAATGAGCAGTTCTTC. It translates to CASSLGASGGNEQFF. Variable domain in full (rest from reference TRBV11-3 and TRBJ2-1): EAGVVQSPRYKIIEKKQPVAFWCNPISGHNTLYWYLQNLGQGPELLIRYENEEAVDDSQLPKDRFSAERLKGVDSTLKIQPAELGDSAVYLCASSLGASGGNEQFFGPGTRLTVL.

The chain links TRBV7-3 to TRBJ2-2; a possible D gene is TRBD2 (5 bases). This CDR3 spans 15 amino acids. Trimming pared 3 bases from V and 3 bases from J, leaving 11 bases between. Germline V gene lookup returns CDR1 SGHTA and CDR2 FQGTGA. The CDR3 DNA is TGTGCCAGCAGCTTTGGTAGCGTATACACCGGGGAGCTGTTTTTT. Protein sequence: CASSFGSVYTGELFF.

V gene TRBV19 combines with J gene TRBJ1-1; D gene unclear. Trimming took off 6 bases at V and 3 bases at J, with 5 bases between the two ends. The CDR3 has 11 amino acids. CDR1 LNHDA and CDR2 SQIVND come from the germline V gene (reference sequence). CDR3: CASRVHTEAFF. Written as DNA, the CDR3 is TGTGCCAGTAGAGTTCACACTGAAGCTTTCTTT.

In its sample, this clone was seen once. The CDR3 nucleotides read TGTGCCAGCTCAGGACTGGAGTATCAGCCCCAGCATTTT. Translation: CASSGLEYQPQHF. The chain couples TRBV18 to TRBJ1-5; D is ambiguous. This CDR3 has 13 residues. V dropped 5 bases and J dropped 5 bases, with 10 bases sitting between them. Germline lookup yields CDR1 KGHSH and CDR2 LQKENI. The variable domain in full, with the rest retrieved from reference TRBV18 and TRBJ1-5, is NAGVMQNPRHLVRRRGQEARLRCSPMKGHSHVYWYRQLPEEGLKFMVYLQKENIIDESGMPKERFSAEFPKEGPSILRIQQVVRGDSAAYFCASSGLEYQPQHFGDGTRLSIL.

The chain employs TRBV28 and TRBJ2-3; 10 nucleotides match TRBD2. The CDR3 sequence is 13 residues long. CDR1 MDHEN and CDR2 SYDVKM come from the germline V gene. Germline trimming cut 11 bases from V and 4 bases from J; bases unmatched to any gene: 6. The CDR3 loop is CAGASGGSDTQYF. CDR3 nucleotides: TGTGCCGGAGCTAGCGGGGGTTCAGATACGCAGTATTTT.